The clone carrying this T cell receptor beta chain was observed many times. Antigen unknown. V shed 6 bases and J 8 bases; nucleotides not matched to a gene: 6. There are 14 residues in the CDR3. In germline, CDR1 is MNHNS, CDR2 SASEGT. This entry belongs to a study of T cell repertoires in cytomegalovirus infection. Study-level points and caveats: Carriers of CMV plus the relevant HLA were identified by cumulative public TCR beta family frequency.

TCRdb independently ran MiXCR on the reads; one entry per CDR3 protein. The sample records around 230,000 distinct CDR3 sequences, 6% to 8% being singletons. The sequence was collected from a human donor in good health (CMV status not recorded). Some clones in this sample may be carry-over from other donors' samples. This sequence joins TRBV6-1 and TRBJ1-4; 10 nucleotides align to TRBD1. The specimen sequenced was PBMCs. The CDR3 DNA follows: TGTGCCAGCAGCCGGGACAGGGGAGACGAAAAACTGTTTTTT. The encoded protein is CASSRDRGDEKLFF.